The clone carrying this TCR beta chain was counted only a few times. The target antigen is unknown. This record comes from a study of T cells after yellow fever vaccination. Study-wide points: The secondary response peaked faster, at day 5 versus 15, but was weaker.

The germline V gene has CDR1 SGHTA and CDR2 FQGNSA. V shed 5 bases, J shed 8 bases, and the junction held 10 bases outside the gene matches. The CDR3 runs to 15 residues. 5'RACE template switching produced TCR cDNA carrying a universal primer site and UMIs. Using its own MiXCR run on the 5' RACE reads, TCRdb lists one record per CDR3 protein. The sample shows hundreds of thousands of distinct CDR3 sequences, approximately 9% of them seen only once. The chain employs TRBV7-2 and TRBJ2-1, with 9 bases aligning to TRBD2. The origin of this receptor is a man aged 18 to 35 who received the YFV17D yellow fever vaccine. The input for sequencing was PBMCs, taken on the day of the first yellow fever vaccination. For the CDR3, the DNA is TGTGCCAGCAGCGGACGGGCGGGGGGGCCGTATGAGCAGTTCTTC. This gives the protein CASSGRAGGPYEQFF.